Described below is a single T cell receptor (beta chain) sequence and its context. These data originate in a study of blood T cell repertoires in COVID-19. Study overall: From the United States, Italy and Spain came samples of acute and convalescent COVID-19. In each case, the material was cDNA or gDNA derived from T cells, B-cell-depleted T cells, or PBMCs.

CDR1 is MNHEY, CDR2 SVGEGT, per germline. V trimming: 2 bases; J trimming: 4 bases; junction bases outside the gene matches: 4. The CDR3 is made up of 15 amino acids. In the authors' workflow: Reference gene primer amplification yielded estimated nucleated cell counts. Only in-frame clones appear in the TCRdb table, and some are missing; sequencing was by immunoSEQ multiplex PCR. The D gene and trimming were derived from the DNA, and the V and J assignments and clone size from that table. The sample lists 70,000 to 100,000 clones; approximately 78% were seen once. The source material was peripheral blood. The chain is built from TRBV6-2 or TRBV6-3 and TRBJ2-2; 7 nucleotides match TRBD2. The origin of this receptor is a man aged 50-60 years with active or convalescent COVID-19. This CDR3 reads CASSYGGEFTGELFF. The DNA for the CDR3 is TGTGCCAGCAGTTACGGGGGGGAATTCACCGGGGAGCTGTTTTTT.